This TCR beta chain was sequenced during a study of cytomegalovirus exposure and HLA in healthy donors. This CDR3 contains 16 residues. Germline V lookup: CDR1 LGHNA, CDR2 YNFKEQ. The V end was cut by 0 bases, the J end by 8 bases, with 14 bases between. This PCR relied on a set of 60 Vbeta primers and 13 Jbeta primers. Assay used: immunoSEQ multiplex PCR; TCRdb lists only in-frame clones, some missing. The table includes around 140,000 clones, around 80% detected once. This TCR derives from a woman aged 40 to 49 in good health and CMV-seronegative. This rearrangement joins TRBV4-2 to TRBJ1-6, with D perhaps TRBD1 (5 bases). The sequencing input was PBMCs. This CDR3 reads CASSQDIDSFDSPLHF. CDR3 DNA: TGTGCCAGCAGCCAAGATATCGACAGCTTTGATTCACCCCTCCACTTT.